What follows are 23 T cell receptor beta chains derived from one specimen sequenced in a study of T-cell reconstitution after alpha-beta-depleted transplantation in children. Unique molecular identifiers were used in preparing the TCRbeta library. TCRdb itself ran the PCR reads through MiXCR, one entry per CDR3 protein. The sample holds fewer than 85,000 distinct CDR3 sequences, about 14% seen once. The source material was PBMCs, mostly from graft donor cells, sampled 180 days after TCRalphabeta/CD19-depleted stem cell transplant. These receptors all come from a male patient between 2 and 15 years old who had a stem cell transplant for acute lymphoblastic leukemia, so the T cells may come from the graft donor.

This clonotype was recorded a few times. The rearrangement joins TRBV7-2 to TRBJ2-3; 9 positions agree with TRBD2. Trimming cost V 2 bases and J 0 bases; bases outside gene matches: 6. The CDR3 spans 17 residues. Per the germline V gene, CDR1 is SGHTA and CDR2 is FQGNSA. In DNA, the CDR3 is TGTGCCAGCAGCTTAAAGCGGGGGGCCCTTAGCACAGATACGCAGTATTTT. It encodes CASSLKRGALSTDTQYF.

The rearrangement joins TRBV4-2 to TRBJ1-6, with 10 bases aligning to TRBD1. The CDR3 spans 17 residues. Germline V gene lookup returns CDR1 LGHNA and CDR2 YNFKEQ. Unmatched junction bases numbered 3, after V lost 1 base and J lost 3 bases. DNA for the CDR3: TGTGCCAGCAGCCAAGTCGGGACAGGGGTCTATAATTCACCCCTCCACTTT. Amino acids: CASSQVGTGVYNSPLHF.

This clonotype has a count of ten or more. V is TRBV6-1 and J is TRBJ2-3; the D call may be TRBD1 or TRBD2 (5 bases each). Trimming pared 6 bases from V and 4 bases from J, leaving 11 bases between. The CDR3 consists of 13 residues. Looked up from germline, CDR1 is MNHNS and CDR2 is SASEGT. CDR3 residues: CASSGLGPDTQYF. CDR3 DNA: TGTGCCAGCAGCGGACTGGGGCCAGATACGCAGTATTTT.

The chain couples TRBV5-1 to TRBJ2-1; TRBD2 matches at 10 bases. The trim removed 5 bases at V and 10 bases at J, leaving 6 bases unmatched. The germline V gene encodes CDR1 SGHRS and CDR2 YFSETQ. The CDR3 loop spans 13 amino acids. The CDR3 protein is CASRVAGGREQFF. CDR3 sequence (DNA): TGCGCCAGCAGGGTAGCGGGGGGAAGGGAGCAGTTCTTC.

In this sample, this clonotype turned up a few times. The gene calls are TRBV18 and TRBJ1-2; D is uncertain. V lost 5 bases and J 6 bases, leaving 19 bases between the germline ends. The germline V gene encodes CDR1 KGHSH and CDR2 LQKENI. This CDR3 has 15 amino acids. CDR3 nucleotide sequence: TGTGCCAGCTCATTAGAAGGGTCTCCGGCTAATGGCTACACCTTC. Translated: CASSLEGSPANGYTF.

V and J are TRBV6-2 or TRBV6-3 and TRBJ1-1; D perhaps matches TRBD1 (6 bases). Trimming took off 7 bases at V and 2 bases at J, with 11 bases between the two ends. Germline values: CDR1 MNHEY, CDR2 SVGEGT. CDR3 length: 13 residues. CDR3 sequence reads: CASILGGNTEAFF. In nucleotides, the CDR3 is TGTGCCAGCATTTTAGGGGGAAACACTGAAGCTTTCTTT.

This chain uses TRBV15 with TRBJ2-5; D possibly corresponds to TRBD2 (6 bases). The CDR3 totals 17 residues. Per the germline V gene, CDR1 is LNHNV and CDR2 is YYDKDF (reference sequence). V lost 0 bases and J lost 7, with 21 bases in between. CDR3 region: CATSRERGGAPRGTQYF. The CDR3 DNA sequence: TGTGCCACCAGCAGAGAACGTGGCGGGGCTCCACGAGGGACCCAGTACTTC.

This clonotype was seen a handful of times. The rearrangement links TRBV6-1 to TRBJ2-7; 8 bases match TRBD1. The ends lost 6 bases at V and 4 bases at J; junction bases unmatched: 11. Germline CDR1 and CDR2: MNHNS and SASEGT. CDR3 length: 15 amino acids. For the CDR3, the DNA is TGTGCCAGCAGACGACAGGGGTTTAACGGGTACGAGCAGTACTTC. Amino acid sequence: CASRRQGFNGYEQYF.

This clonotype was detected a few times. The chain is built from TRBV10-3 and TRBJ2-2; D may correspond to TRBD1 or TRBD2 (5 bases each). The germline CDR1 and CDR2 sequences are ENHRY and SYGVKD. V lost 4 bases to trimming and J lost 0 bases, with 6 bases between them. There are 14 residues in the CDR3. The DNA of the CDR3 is TGTGCCATCAGTGGGGGGTCGAACACCGGGGAGCTGTTTTTT. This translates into CAISGGSNTGELFF.

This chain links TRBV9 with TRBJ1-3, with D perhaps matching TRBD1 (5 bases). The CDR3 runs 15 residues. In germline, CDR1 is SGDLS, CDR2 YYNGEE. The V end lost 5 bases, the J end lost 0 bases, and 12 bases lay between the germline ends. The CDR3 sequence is CASSDLGPSGNTIYF. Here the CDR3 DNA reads TGTGCCAGCAGTGACTTGGGACCCTCTGGAAACACCATATATTTT. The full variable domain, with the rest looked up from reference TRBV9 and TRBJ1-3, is DSGVTQTPKHLITATGQRVTLRCSPRSGDLSVYWYQQSLDQGLQFLIQYYNGEERAKGNILERFSAQQFPDLHSELNLSSLELGDSALYFCASSDLGPSGNTIYFGEGSWLTVV.

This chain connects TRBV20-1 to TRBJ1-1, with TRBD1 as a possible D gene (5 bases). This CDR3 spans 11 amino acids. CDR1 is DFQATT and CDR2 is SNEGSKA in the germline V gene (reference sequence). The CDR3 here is CRGRGDTEAFF. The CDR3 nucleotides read TGCAGGGGGAGGGGCGACACTGAAGCTTTCTTT.

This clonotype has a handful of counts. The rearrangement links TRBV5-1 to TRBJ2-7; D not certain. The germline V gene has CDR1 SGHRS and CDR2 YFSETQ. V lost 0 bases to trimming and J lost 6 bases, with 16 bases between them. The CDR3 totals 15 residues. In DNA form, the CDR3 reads TGCGCCAGCAGCTTGGGGTTCTTTCAGTTTCGCGAGCAGTACTTC. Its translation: CASSLGFFQFREQYF.

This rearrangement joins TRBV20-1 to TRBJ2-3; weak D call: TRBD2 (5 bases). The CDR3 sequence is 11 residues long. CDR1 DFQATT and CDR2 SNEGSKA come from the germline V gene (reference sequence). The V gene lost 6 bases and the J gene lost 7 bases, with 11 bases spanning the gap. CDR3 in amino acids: CSATEGNTQYF. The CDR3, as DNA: TGCAGTGCGACCGAGGGTAATACGCAGTATTTT.

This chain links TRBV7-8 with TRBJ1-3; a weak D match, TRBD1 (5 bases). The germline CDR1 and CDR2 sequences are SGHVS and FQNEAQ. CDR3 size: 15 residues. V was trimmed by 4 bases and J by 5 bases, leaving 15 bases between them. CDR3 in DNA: TGTGCCAGCAGCTCAGAGGGGAGGCGGCGAAACACCATATATTTT. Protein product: CASSSEGRRRNTIYF.

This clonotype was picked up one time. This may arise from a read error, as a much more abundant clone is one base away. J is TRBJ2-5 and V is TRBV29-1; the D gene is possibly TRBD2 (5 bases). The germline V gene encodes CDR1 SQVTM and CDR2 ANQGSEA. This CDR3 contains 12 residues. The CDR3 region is CSVGGHGETLYF. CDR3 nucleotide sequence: TGCAGCGTTGGAGGGCACGGGGAGACCCTGTACTTC.

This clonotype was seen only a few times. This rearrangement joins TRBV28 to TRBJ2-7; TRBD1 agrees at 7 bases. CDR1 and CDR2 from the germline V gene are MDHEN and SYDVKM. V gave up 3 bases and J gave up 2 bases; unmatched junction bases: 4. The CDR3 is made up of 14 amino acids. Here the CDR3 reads CASSLYRGPYEQYF. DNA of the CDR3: TGTGCCAGCAGTTTGTACAGGGGACCCTACGAGCAGTACTTC.

CDR3 bases: TGTGCCAGCTCACCAGGACAGAGTTCGGGCGAGCAGTACTTC. Translating it yields CASSPGQSSGEQYF. The chain carries TRBV18 and TRBJ2-7; D perhaps matches TRBD1 (6 bases). Trimming took 2 bases from V and 6 from J, leaving 14 bases between them. Germline V lookup: CDR1 KGHSH, CDR2 LQKENI. The CDR3 is 14 amino acids. Looking up the rest from reference TRBV18 and TRBJ2-7 gives the full variable domain: NAGVMQNPRHLVRRRGQEARLRCSPMKGHSHVYWYRQLPEEGLKFMVYLQKENIIDESGMPKERFSAEFPKEGPSILRIQQVVRGDSAAYFCASSPGQSSGEQYFGPGTRLTVT.

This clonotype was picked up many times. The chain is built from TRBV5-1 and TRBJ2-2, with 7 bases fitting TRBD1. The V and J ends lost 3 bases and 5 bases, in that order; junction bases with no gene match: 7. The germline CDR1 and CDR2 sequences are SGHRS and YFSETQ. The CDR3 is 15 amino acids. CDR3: CASSYDRAGTGELFF. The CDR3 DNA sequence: TGCGCCAGCAGCTACGACAGGGCCGGGACCGGGGAGCTGTTTTTT.

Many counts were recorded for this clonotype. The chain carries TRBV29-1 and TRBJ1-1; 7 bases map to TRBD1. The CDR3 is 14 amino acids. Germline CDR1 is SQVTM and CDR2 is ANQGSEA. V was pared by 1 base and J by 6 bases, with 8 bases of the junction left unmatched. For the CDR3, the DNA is TGCAGCGTTGAAGGGGGACAGACTGTAGCTGAAGCTTTCTTT. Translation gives CSVEGGQTVAEAFF.

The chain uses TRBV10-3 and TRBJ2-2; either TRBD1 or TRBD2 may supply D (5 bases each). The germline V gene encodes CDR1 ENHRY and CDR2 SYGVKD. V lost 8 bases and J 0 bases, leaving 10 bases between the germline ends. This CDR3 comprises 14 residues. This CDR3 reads CAIAGGPNTGELFF. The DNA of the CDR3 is TGTGCCATCGCTGGGGGTCCGAACACCGGGGAGCTGTTTTTT.

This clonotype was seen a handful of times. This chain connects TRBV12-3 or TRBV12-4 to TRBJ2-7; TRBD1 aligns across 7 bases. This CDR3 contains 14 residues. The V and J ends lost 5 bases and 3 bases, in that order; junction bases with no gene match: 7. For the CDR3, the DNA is TGTGCCAGCAGTCTAACAGGGGTTGGCTACGAGCAGTACTTC. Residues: CASSLTGVGYEQYF.

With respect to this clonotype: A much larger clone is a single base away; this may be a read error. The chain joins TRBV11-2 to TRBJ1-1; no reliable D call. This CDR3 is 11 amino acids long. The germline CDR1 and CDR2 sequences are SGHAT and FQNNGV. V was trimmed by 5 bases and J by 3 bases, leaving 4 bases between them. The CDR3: CASSPHTEAFF. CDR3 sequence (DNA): TGTGCCAGCAGCCCGCACACTGAAGCTTTCTTT.

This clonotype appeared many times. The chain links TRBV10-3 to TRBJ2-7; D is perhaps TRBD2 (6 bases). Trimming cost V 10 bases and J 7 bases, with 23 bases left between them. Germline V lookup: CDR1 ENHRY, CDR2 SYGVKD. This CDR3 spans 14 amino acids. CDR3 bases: TGTGCCACCCGGGCGGGACCCTCTATGCGAGAGCAGTACTTC. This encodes CATRAGPSMREQYF.